One sample yielded the 10 T cell receptor beta chains listed below, sequenced in a study of blood T cell repertoires in COVID-19. This table comes from immunoSEQ multiplex PCR, and its TCRdb copy is limited to in-frame clones, with some not included. The sample has 200,000 to 300,000 clones, around 83% seen once. The sample taken for sequencing was peripheral blood. These receptor sequences come from a woman in her sixties with active or convalescent COVID-19.

The chain recombines TRBV2 with TRBJ2-1; 8 bases map to TRBD1. Looked up from germline, CDR1 is SNHLY and CDR2 is FYNNEI. CDR3 length equals 14 residues. Trimming removed 4 bases from V and 4 bases from J; junction bases left unmatched: 3. CDR3 nucleotide sequence: TGTGCCAGCAGTGTCCAGGGGGCTTACAATGAGCAGTTCTTC. It codes for CASSVQGAYNEQFF.

The CDR3 coding sequence is TGTGCCACCAGCAGAGATCTCAGCGGGGGGGCGAGTAATGAGCAGTTCTTC. Translated, it gives CATSRDLSGGASNEQFF. The chain carries TRBV15 and TRBJ2-1, with TRBD2 identical over 10 bases. The CDR3 totals 17 residues. Germline loops: CDR1 LNHNV, CDR2 YYDKDF (reference sequence). V lost 0 bases to trimming and J lost 7 bases; unmatched junction nucleotides: 9.

This clone was counted once. This chain links TRBV10-1 with TRBJ1-2, with 8 bases identical to TRBD1. Germline trimming cut 2 bases from V and 3 bases from J; bases unmatched to any gene: 17. The CDR3 is 19 amino acids. Germline lookup yields CDR1 WNHNN and CDR2 SYGVQD (reference sequence). CDR3 nucleotides: TGCGCCAGCAGTGAGCCCGGGCCACCTCTCCAGGGGGCCCACTATGGCTACACCTTC. Protein: CASSEPGPPLQGAHYGYTF.

The V gene is TRBV5-1, the J gene TRBJ1-4; tentatively, D is TRBD1 (6 bases). The V gene's germline CDR1 is SGHRS and CDR2 YFSETQ. V was trimmed by 0 bases and J by 5 bases, leaving 17 bases between them. This CDR3 contains 17 residues. The CDR3: CASSLGPIGTHNEKLFF. The CDR3 DNA follows: TGCGCCAGCAGCTTGGGTCCGATCGGGACACACAATGAAAAACTGTTTTTT.

In this sample, this clone turned up a few times. The chain carries TRBV6-5 and TRBJ1-1; 7 nucleotides match TRBD1. Germline V gives CDR1 MNHEY, CDR2 SVGAGI. After removal of 6 bases from V and 5 bases from J, the junction contained 9 bases not matched to a gene. This CDR3 comprises 14 residues. CDR3 coding DNA: TGTGCCAGCAGCCTGAACAGGGGTGGGACTGAAGCTTTCTTT. Translating it yields CASSLNRGGTEAFF.

The rearrangement links TRBV20-1 to TRBJ2-2, with D possibly matching TRBD2 (7 bases). With 3 bases removed from V and 6 bases from J, the gap between germline ends came to 11 bases. Germline V gives CDR1 DFQATT, CDR2 SNEGSKA (reference sequence). This CDR3 is 13 amino acids long. For the CDR3, the DNA is TGCAGTGCTAGTACGGGGGGCCCCGGGGAGCTGTTTTTT. Protein sequence: CSASTGGPGELFF.

The chain combines TRBV7-2 with TRBJ2-5, with TRBD2 matching over 10 bases. This CDR3 has 18 amino acids. Germline V gene data show CDR1 as SGHTA and CDR2 as FQGNSA. The J segment lost 3 bases and the V segment lost 3 bases, leaving 13 bases of the junction unmatched. CDR3 coding DNA: TGTGCCAGCAGCTTCCGGGGCAGCGGGGGGGCGGTAAAAGAGACCCAGTACTTC. Translating gives CASSFRGSGGAVKETQYF.

The chain is built from TRBV7-6 and TRBJ1-2; a possible D gene is TRBD1 (5 bases). The CDR3 contains 15 residues. Trimming left V 1 base short and J 3 bases short, with 12 bases between. Germline V gene sequence: CDR1 SGHVS, CDR2 FNYEAQ. The CDR3 protein is CASSLGSGRDYGYTF. As DNA, the CDR3 is TGTGCCAGCAGCTTAGGGTCAGGCAGGGACTATGGCTACACCTTC.

The chain combines TRBV30 with TRBJ1-1; D is uncertain. Germline assignment: CDR1 GTSNPN and CDR2 SVGIG (reference sequence). This CDR3 is built from 13 residues. V gave up 3 bases and J gave up 1 base, with 9 bases separating them. CDR3 loop: CAWSQDGNTEAFF. For the CDR3, the DNA is TGTGCCTGGAGCCAGGATGGGAACACTGAAGCTTTCTTT.

This chain connects TRBV4-1 to TRBJ2-6, with 8 positions matching TRBD2. Germline CDR1 and CDR2: MGHRA and YSYEKL. V dropped 4 bases and J dropped 2; count of bases not matched to a gene: 10. CDR3 length equals 18 residues. The DNA of the CDR3 is TGCGCCAGCAGCCCAAACCGGGGGGGAGGACCTGGGGCCAACGTCCTGACTTTC. This encodes CASSPNRGGGPGANVLTF.